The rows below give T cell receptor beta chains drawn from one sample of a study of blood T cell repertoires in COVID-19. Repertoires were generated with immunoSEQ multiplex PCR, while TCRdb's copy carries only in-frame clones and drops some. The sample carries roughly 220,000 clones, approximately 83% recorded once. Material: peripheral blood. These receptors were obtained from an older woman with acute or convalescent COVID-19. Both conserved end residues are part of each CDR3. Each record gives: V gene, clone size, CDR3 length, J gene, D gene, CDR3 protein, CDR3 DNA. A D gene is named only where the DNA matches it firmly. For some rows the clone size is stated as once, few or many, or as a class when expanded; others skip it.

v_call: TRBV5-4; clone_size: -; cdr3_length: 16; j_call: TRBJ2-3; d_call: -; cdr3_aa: CASSVVTPGGTDTQYF; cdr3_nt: TGTGCCAGCAGCGTTGTAACGCCAGGGGGCACAGATACGCAGTATTTT
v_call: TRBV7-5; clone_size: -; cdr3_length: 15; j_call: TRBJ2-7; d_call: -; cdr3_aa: CVRSPSRGRTYEQYF; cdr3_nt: TGTGTCAGAAGCCCGTCCAGGGGAAGAACCTACGAGCAGTACTTC
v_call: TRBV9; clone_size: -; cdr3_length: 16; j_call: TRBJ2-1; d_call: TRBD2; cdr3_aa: CASSYSRLADSNEQFF; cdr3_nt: TGTGCCAGCAGTTATAGTCGGCTAGCGGATTCTAATGAGCAGTTCTTC
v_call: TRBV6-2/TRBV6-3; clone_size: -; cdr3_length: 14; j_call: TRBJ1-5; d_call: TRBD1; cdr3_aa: CASSYRGRNQPQHF; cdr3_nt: TGTGCCAGCAGTTACAGGGGGCGCAATCAGCCCCAGCATTTT
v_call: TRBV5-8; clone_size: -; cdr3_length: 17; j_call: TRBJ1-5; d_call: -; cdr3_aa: CASSLGSLRMGNQPQHF; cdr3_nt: TGTGCCAGCAGCTTGGGGTCTCTTAGAATGGGCAATCAGCCCCAGCATTTT
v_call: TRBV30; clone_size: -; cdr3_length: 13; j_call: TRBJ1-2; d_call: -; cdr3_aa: CAWSVRANYGYTF; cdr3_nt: TGTGCCTGGAGTGTACGCGCTAACTATGGCTACACCTTC
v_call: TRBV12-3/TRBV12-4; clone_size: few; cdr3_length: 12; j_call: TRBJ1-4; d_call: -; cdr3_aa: CASTETGGKLFF; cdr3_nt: TGTGCCAGCACCGAGACGGGAGGAAAACTGTTTTTT
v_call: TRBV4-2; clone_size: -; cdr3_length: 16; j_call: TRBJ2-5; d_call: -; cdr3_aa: CASSQEGGGAQETQYF; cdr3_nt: TGTGCCAGCAGCCAAGAAGGTGGGGGGGCGCAGGAGACCCAGTACTTC
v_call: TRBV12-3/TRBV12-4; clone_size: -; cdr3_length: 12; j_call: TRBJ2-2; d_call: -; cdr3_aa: CASTLTDGELFF; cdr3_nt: TGTGCCAGCACCCTGACAGACGGGGAGCTGTTTTTT
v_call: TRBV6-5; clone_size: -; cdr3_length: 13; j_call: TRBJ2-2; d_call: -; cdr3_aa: CASSERAPGELFF; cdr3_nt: TGTGCCAGCAGCGAGAGAGCCCCCGGGGAGCTGTTTTTT
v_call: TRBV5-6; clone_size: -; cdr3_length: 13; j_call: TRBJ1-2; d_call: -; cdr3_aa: CASSIQARGGYTF; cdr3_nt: TGTGCCAGCAGCATACAGGCAAGGGGTGGCTACACCTTC
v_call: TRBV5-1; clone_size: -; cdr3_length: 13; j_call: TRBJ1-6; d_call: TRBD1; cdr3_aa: CASSRQGGSPLHF; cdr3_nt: TGCGCCAGCAGCCGACAGGGCGGTTCACCCCTCCACTTT
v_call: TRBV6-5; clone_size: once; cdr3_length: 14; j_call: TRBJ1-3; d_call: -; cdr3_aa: CASSTQGSGNTIYF; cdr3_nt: TGTGCCAGCAGTACGCAGGGATCTGGAAACACCATATATTTT
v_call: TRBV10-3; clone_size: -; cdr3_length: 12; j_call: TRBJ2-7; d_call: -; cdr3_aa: CAISERGYEQYF; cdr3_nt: TGTGCCATCAGTGAGAGGGGCTACGAGCAGTACTTC
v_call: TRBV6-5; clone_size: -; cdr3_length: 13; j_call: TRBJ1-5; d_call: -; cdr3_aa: CASSNMGLQPQHF; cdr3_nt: TGTGCCAGCAGTAACATGGGACTTCAGCCCCAGCATTTT
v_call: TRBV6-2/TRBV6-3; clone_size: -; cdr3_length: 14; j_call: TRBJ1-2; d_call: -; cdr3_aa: CASSYSSGTSGYTF; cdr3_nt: TGTGCCAGCAGTTACTCTTCAGGTACAAGTGGCTACACCTTC
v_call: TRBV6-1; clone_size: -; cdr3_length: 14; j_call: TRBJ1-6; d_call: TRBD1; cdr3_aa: CASSDEDRASPLHF; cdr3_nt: TGTGCCAGCAGTGACGAAGACAGGGCTTCACCCCTCCACTTT
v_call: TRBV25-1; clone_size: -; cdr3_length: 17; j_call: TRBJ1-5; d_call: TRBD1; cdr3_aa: CASSDGTVVGSWQPQHF; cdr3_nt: TGTGCCAGCAGTGATGGGACAGTGGTGGGGTCTTGGCAGCCCCAGCATTTT
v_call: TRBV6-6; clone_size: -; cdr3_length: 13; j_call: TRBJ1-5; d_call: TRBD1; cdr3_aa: CASSSQGVQPQHF; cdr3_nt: TGTGCCAGCAGCTCTCAGGGGGTTCAGCCCCAGCATTTT
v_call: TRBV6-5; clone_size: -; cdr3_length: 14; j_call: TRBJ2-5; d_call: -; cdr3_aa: CASTWRGGQETQYF; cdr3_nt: TGTGCCAGCACATGGAGGGGGGGTCAAGAGACCCAGTACTTC